Reported below is one T cell receptor (beta chain). This clonotype was seen only once. Its target antigen remains unknown. Per-base qualities were not stored, and no clone one base away is much larger. One read alone is a weak basis. These data are taken from a study of spatial heterogeneity in lung cancer (dated by TCRdb to 2018 to 2020). A note on the overall study: Beta-chain transcripts were consistently detected in greater numbers than alpha-chain transcripts, which likely reflected higher beta-chain transcript abundance. TCR alpha and beta repertoires were quantitatively compared across multiple tumor regions, matched nontumor lung and blood in non-small cell lung cancer. At surgery, both alpha and beta chains were TCR-sequenced in approximately 210 tumor regions, fewer than 80 matched nontumor lung samples and just over 55 PBMC samples. The study linked features of the TCR repertoire to counts of nonsynonymous mutations, which were determined by whole-exome sequencing of tumor tissue. In the raw uncorrected reads, each unique combination of TCR and UMI appeared more than ten times on average.

Libraries were prepared through 5' RACE. The run used a NextSeq 500. The TCR library protocol attached a unique molecular identifier to each TCR cDNA molecule to allow correction of PCR and sequencing errors. The authors' analysis ran thus. TCR identification, UMI-based error correction and CDR3 extraction were performed with Decombinator tools. Expanded TCRs were defined as those above a frequency of 2 per 1,000, corresponding to the top 1% of the tumor frequency distribution. Rényi diversity was computed with the R vegan package after subsampling each repertoire 100 times to 5,000 TCRs. CDR3 similarity networks were constructed using string-kernel similarity of amino acid triplets, with links drawn between CDR3s whose pairwise similarity was above 0.82. Using fastp at Q25 and MiXCR, TCRdb reprocessed the public reads and kept productive beta chains. Rows with one shared CDR3 protein collapse into an entry with the most common genes and DNA. These V and J calls are TCRdb output, not the study's own analysis. This sample holds 50,000 to 65,000 distinct CDR3 sequences; approximately 8% were observed only once. The ten top clones hold roughly 15% of the sample.

Results and caveats for the whole study, not just this receptor: Confirming at a functional level the hypothesis that regional TCRs recognize regional mutations was considered to require additional single-cell paired TCR alpha and beta sequencing. Ubiquitous expanded tumor TCRs showed up in blood more often at tumor resection than at routine follow-up.

This sample's time point label indicates: sample taken at primary tumor resection. Without any cell sorting, TCR sequencing was performed on whole RNA extracted either from tumor and nontumor lung tissue or from cryopreserved PBMC samples. Samples were obtained from about 69 patients with early-stage, untreated non-small cell lung cancer from the lung TRACERx cohort. Only patients with enough RNA available from two or more tumor regions were chosen for TCR sequencing. The CDR3 contains 18 residues, cysteine and phenylalanine counted. Only the CDR3 DNA is retained, 54 bases long and in frame from the first base.

Specimen: PBMCs, collected at surgery. The clonotype comes from a female donor with early-stage non-small cell lung cancer. The sequence joins TRBV21-1 to TRBJ1-5; the table gives TRBD1 as D, unverified against the DNA. TRBV21-1 is termed a pseudogene. The CDR3 here reads CASSIRGEGPGRDQPQHF. Read as DNA, the sequence is TGTGCCAGCAGCATAAGGGGAGAGGGCCCGGGACGTGATCAGCCCCAGCATTTT.